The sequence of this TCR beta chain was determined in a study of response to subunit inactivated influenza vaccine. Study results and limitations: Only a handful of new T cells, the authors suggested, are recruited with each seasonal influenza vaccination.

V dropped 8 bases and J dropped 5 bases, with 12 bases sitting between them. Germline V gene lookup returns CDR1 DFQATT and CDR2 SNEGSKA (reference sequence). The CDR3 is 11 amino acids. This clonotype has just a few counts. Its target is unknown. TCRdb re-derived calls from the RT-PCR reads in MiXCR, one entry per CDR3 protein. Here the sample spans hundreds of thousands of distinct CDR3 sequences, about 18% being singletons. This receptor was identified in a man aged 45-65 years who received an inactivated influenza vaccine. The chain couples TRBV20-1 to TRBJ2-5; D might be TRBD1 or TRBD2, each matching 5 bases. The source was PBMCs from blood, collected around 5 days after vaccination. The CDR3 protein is CSYVGGETQYF. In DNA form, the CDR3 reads TGCAGTTACGTTGGGGGTGAGACCCAGTACTTC.